The text below deals with one T cell receptor beta chain. The sample originates from a study of shared T cell receptors in the human thymus. Only in-frame clones appear in the TCRdb table, and some are missing; sequencing was by immunoSEQ multiplex PCR. The sample yields 550,000 to 800,000 clones, approximately 85% seen once. Germline CDR1 is ENHRY and CDR2 is SYGVKD. With 6 bases removed from V and 4 bases from J, the gap between germline ends came to 18 bases. CDR3 length equals 15 residues. These same data were also listed under a study on human thymus T cells. This second report adds: Finnish infants who were healthy and having corrective surgery for congenital heart defects made up the donors. Resections from corrective heart surgery supplied the thymus tissue. Apparent skewing of V and J gene usage characterized both thymic and blood repertoires. Unrelated people showed highly overlapping thymic repertoires, related research reported.

V usage is TRBV10-3 and J usage is TRBJ1-2; perhaps TRBD1 as D (6 bases). What was sequenced was thymocytes. This TCR came from a girl under three years old with a congenital heart defect. Written as DNA, the CDR3 is TGTGCCATCAGCGGATACCACAGGGTAGGCTATGGCTACACCTTC. It yields the protein CAISGYHRVGYGYTF.